The source of this T cell receptor beta chain is a study of blood T cell repertoires in COVID-19 (dated by TCRdb to about 2020). As for the study more broadly: Samples from collaborators originated in the United States, Italy and Spain and spanned both the acute and convalescent phases of COVID-19. The prospective study material was composed of cDNA or gDNA derived from T cells, B-cell-depleted T cells, or PBMCs. The dataset comprised deeply sampled blood TCRbeta repertoires from subjects exposed to, actively infected with, or recovered from COVID-19. The repertoires were made available in a free public database intended to serve as a resource for research on the immune response to SARS-CoV-2. The samples were drawn from the first 160 participants of the ongoing ImmuneRACE study and from 1,254 subjects provided by 6 global collaborators. Sample metadata almost always included a de-identified subject ID, COVID-19 status, age in years and sex. Where HLA class I and class II types were available, the types were taken from metadata supplied by the sample provider, not from assay-based typing.

The immunoSEQ Assay, a bias-controlled multiplex PCR, was used to amplify TCRbeta CDR3 regions from genomic DNA. In the authors' own workflow: Within the assay, amplification of reference gene primers was used to estimate how many nucleated cells each sample contained. To quantify the absolute abundance of each unique TCRbeta CDR3 rearrangement, sequence reads were collapsed and filtered. For each sample, productive Simpson clonality was calculated as the square root of Simpson's diversity index across productive rearrangements. In TCRdb, the immuneACCESS table is reduced to in-frame sequences with V and J assigned. These tables do not hold every clone; where another copy was compared, an unresolved V gene accounts for under half, and the others remain unexplained. That table is the source of V, J and clone size, and D and trimming were worked out from the DNA. The table for this sample lists around 100,000 clones; roughly 80% of them were counted only once. The top ten hold roughly a quarter of the sample.

The research as a whole found: Clinical and demographic metadata were provided uncurated, with the amount varying by source and participant.

The trim is 5 bases for V and 8 bases for J, with a gap of 22 bases between the germline ends. CDR1 and CDR2, per the germline V gene, are MDHEN and SYDVKM. From the cysteine up to the phenylalanine, the CDR3 has a length of 15 residues. Only the CDR3 part of the read is kept: 45 bases, read in frame from the first base. Each collaborating institution followed its own protocols to collect whole blood in K2EDTA tubes. For TCRbeta analysis, collaborators shipped samples as frozen whole blood, isolated PBMCs, or DNA extracted from either of those sample types. Turning to this clone: This clone's antigen is unknown. Base qualities are not at hand, and no much larger clone is one base apart.

The sequence was obtained from a man between 60 and 70 years old with acute or convalescent COVID-19. Source material: peripheral blood. The rearrangement joined TRBV28 to TRBJ2-7, and possibly TRBD2, on 6 matching bases. The CDR3: CASSLPVSGTTKQYF. The DNA is TGTGCCAGCAGTCTCCCGGTTAGCGGAACTACGAAGCAGTACTTC. The CDR3 plus the reference TRBV28 and TRBJ2-7 genes for the other parts give the full variable domain: DVKVTQSSRYLVKRTGEKVFLECVQDMDHENMFWYRQDPGLGLRLIYFSYDVKMKEKGDIPEGYSVSREKKERFSLILESASTNQTSMYLCASSLPVSGTTKQYFGPGTRLTVT.